One and the same sample provided the 26 T cell receptor beta chains below, sequenced in a study of OX40 agonist ivuxolimab in advanced cancers. Libraries were prepared by immunoSEQ multiplex PCR; TCRdb keeps only in-frame clonotypes and omits some of them. The top ten clones hold around 5.2% of a sample with 60,000 to 75,000 clones, 80% to 90% of them seen once. The specimen was CD4+ or CD8+ T cells sorted from blood, collected in a trial of the OX40 agonist ivuxolimab. These receptors came from an adult with an advanced solid tumor such as melanoma, head and neck, liver or kidney cancer.

The chain joins TRBV5-4 to TRBJ2-2, with unresolved D. There are 15 residues in the CDR3. Germline loops: CDR1 SGHNT, CDR2 YYREEE (reference sequence). The V gene lost 1 base and the J gene lost 3 bases, with 10 bases spanning the gap. CDR3 bases: TGTGCCAGCAGCTTGAATCCGGGTGACACCGGGGAGCTGTTTTTT. It yields the protein CASSLNPGDTGELFF. The full variable domain, rest sourced from reference TRBV5-4 and TRBJ2-2, is ETGVTQSPTHLIKTRGQQVTLRCSSQSGHNTVSWYQQALGQGPQFIFQYYREEENGRGNFPPRFSGLQFPNYSSELNVNALELDDSALYLCASSLNPGDTGELFFGEGSRLTVL.

The rearrangement uses TRBV2 and TRBJ2-1; possible D gene TRBD2, 6 bases. Germline assignment: CDR1 SNHLY and CDR2 FYNNEI. The CDR3 totals 17 residues. V lost 6 bases to trimming and J lost 6 bases, with 24 bases between them. CDR3 residues: CASSPLSGKDLFNEQFF. The CDR3, as DNA: TGTGCCAGCAGCCCCCTTAGCGGAAAAGACCTCTTCAATGAGCAGTTCTTC.

In regard to this clone: This same CDR3 is encoded by further DNA sequences in the sample. The rearrangement uses TRBV9 and TRBJ2-5; D is ambiguous. Germline V gene data show CDR1 as SGDLS and CDR2 as YYNGEE. The V end lost 2 bases, the J end lost 1 base, and 9 bases lay between the germline ends. The CDR3 is 14 residues long. The CDR3: CASSVGRSQETQYF. CDR3 DNA sequence: TGTGCCAGCAGCGTTGGGCGCTCCCAAGAGACCCAGTACTTC.

This rearrangement joins TRBV27 to TRBJ1-2; no reliable D call. CDR3 length: 13 amino acids. CDR1 MNHEY and CDR2 SMNVEV come from the germline V gene (reference sequence). Trimming left V 4 bases short and J 6 bases short, with 12 bases between. For the CDR3, the DNA is TGTGCCAGCAGTTCCTCGAAAAGGGATGGCTACACCTTC. It specifies CASSSSKRDGYTF.

The rearrangement uses TRBV7-2 and TRBJ2-7; 11 bases agree with TRBD1. There are 15 residues in the CDR3. The junction had 4 bases not matched to a gene; V was cut back by 5 bases and J by 1 base. The germline V gene has CDR1 SGHTA and CDR2 FQGNSA. This chain's CDR3 is CASSPRDRGSYEQYF. As DNA, the CDR3 is TGTGCCAGCAGCCCCCGGGACAGGGGGTCCTACGAGCAGTACTTC.

This chain joins TRBV5-6 and TRBJ2-2, with D unclear. Between the trimmed V and J ends, which lost 0 bases and 2 bases, there was a span of 8 bases. This CDR3 is built from 15 residues. Germline CDR1 SGHDT, CDR2 YYEEEE. CDR3 residues: CASSLGSLNTGELFF. DNA of the CDR3: TGTGCCAGCAGCTTGGGAAGTTTAAACACCGGGGAGCTGTTTTTT.

The genes are TRBV7-2 and TRBJ2-7, with D perhaps matching TRBD1 or TRBD2 (5 bases each). This CDR3 has 13 amino acids. V lost 3 bases, J lost 6 bases, and 12 bases lay in between. From germline, CDR1 is SGHTA and CDR2 FQGNSA. CDR3 in amino acids: CASSFGAAGEQYF. The CDR3 nucleotides are TGTGCCAGCAGCTTCGGGGCTGCGGGCGAGCAGTACTTC.

The chain combines TRBV7-2 with TRBJ2-3, with 9 bases identical to TRBD1. CDR1 and CDR2 (germline): SGHTA, FQGNSA. The CDR3 totals 15 residues. The junction had 3 bases not matched to a gene; V was cut back by 3 bases and J by 2 bases. In DNA form, the CDR3 reads TGTGCCAGCAGCTTCGGGACAGGGCCCACAGATACGCAGTATTTT. Amino acid sequence: CASSFGTGPTDTQYF.

The chain uses TRBV19 and TRBJ1-2; weak D call: TRBD1 (5 bases). The CDR3 is 14 residues long. Trimming took 4 bases from V and 4 from J, leaving 13 bases between them. Germline V gene lookup returns CDR1 LNHDA and CDR2 SQIVND (reference sequence). The DNA of the CDR3 is TGTGCCAGTAGTAAAGGAGACAGAGTCTATGGCTACACCTTC. Its protein product is CASSKGDRVYGYTF.

The rearrangement joins TRBV5-1 to TRBJ1-4; possible D gene TRBD1, 5 bases. Germline values: CDR1 SGHRS, CDR2 YFSETQ. The CDR3 extends over 14 amino acids. V was pared by 4 bases and J by 7 bases, with 14 bases between. CDR3 in DNA: TGCGCCAGCAGCGGGGGACTTATGAGTGAAAAACTGTTTTTT. Residues: CASSGGLMSEKLFF.

This chain uses TRBV28 with TRBJ2-5, with TRBD2 matching over 10 bases. V lost 6 bases to trimming and J lost 6 bases; unmatched junction nucleotides: 13. The germline V gene has CDR1 MDHEN and CDR2 SYDVKM. This CDR3 has 16 residues. The CDR3 reads CASSRHLAGDKKTQYF. CDR3 nucleotides: TGTGCCAGCAGCCGCCATCTAGCGGGAGATAAGAAGACCCAGTACTTC.

The chain employs TRBV6-6 and TRBJ1-2; possibly TRBD1 for D (5 bases). Trimming shortened V by 5 bases and J by 3 bases, and 10 bases separated the two germline ends. Germline lookup yields CDR1 MNHNY and CDR2 SVGAGI (reference sequence). CDR3 length: 13 amino acids. This CDR3 reads CASSHGGDYGYTF. The CDR3 bases are TGTGCCAGCAGTCACGGGGGGGACTATGGCTACACCTTC.

This chain links TRBV6-1 with TRBJ1-2; D gene unclear. The germline V gene encodes CDR1 MNHNS and CDR2 SASEGT. Trimming stripped 7 bases from V and 0 bases from J, with 15 bases between. The CDR3 covers 15 residues. CDR3 DNA: TGTGCCAGCACCTCCGGGCCTTTAGCTAACTATGGCTACACCTTC. Protein: CASTSGPLANYGYTF.

The chain is built from TRBV19 and TRBJ2-7; 7 bases align to TRBD1. V was clipped by 4 bases and J by 2 bases; unmatched bases: 8. The CDR3 runs to 15 residues. Per the germline V gene, CDR1 is LNHDA and CDR2 is SQIVND (reference sequence). The CDR3: CASSTQDRPPYEQYF. The CDR3, as DNA: TGTGCCAGTAGTACCCAGGACAGGCCACCCTACGAGCAGTACTTC.

J is TRBJ2-7 and V is TRBV6-5; 9 nucleotides line up with TRBD1. This CDR3 has 16 amino acids. The V gene end was trimmed by 4 bases and the J gene end by 2 bases; junction bases not matched to a gene: 9. CDR1 and CDR2 (germline): MNHEY, SVGAGI. The CDR3 region is CASSSIQGAWPYEQYF. DNA of the CDR3: TGTGCCAGCAGTTCCATACAGGGGGCTTGGCCCTACGAGCAGTACTTC.

The chain links TRBV9 to TRBJ2-3, with D perhaps matching TRBD2 (5 bases). CDR1 and CDR2 from the germline V gene are SGDLS and YYNGEE. This CDR3 region has 15 residues. Trimming pared 3 bases from V and 0 bases from J, leaving 11 bases between. CDR3 in DNA: TGTGCCAGCAGCGAGACTATAACTAGCACAGATACGCAGTATTTT. This encodes CASSETITSTDTQYF.

The chain links TRBV25-1 to TRBJ2-3; perhaps TRBD1 as D (7 bases). This CDR3 has 14 amino acids. V was cut by 3 bases and J by 6 bases, with 13 bases left in between. Germline CDR1 and CDR2: MGHDK and SYGVNS. The CDR3, as DNA: TGTGCCAGCAGTGACTCCAGGGGGGCTGATACGCAGTATTTT. Translating gives CASSDSRGADTQYF.

This clone was seen just once. The chain recombines TRBV5-6 with TRBJ2-3, with D tentatively TRBD2 (6 bases). CDR1 is SGHDT, CDR2 YYEEEE, per germline. V was trimmed by 2 bases and J by 4 bases, leaving 14 bases between them. The CDR3 loop spans 15 amino acids. Here the CDR3 reads CASSLPGGSADTQYF. The CDR3 coding sequence is TGTGCCAGCAGCTTACCTGGGGGGAGCGCAGATACGCAGTATTTT.

This clone has only one observation. The V call is TRBV5-4, the J call TRBJ2-3, with TRBD2 matching 7 bases. V lost 1 base and J lost 3; bases outside the gene matches: 8. This CDR3 spans 16 amino acids. The germline gives CDR1 SGHNT, CDR2 YYREEE (reference sequence). The CDR3: CASSLKAGAGTDTQYF. CDR3 DNA: TGTGCCAGCAGCTTGAAGGCGGGAGCTGGGACAGATACGCAGTATTTT. Combining the CDR3 with reference TRBV5-4 and TRBJ2-3 gives the whole variable domain ETGVTQSPTHLIKTRGQQVTLRCSSQSGHNTVSWYQQALGQGPQFIFQYYREEENGRGNFPPRFSGLQFPNYSSELNVNALELDDSALYLCASSLKAGAGTDTQYFGPGTRLTVL.

This clone was seen a few times. The chain couples TRBV19 to TRBJ1-5; D remains unclear. Deletions cut 1 base from V and 5 bases from J, with 12 bases between. Germline lookup yields CDR1 LNHDA and CDR2 SQIVND (reference sequence). This CDR3 has 15 amino acids. As DNA, the CDR3 is TGTGCCAGTAGTATAGGCAGGTCCCGCGATCAGCCCCAGCATTTT. Its protein is CASSIGRSRDQPQHF.

The V and J genes are TRBV28 and TRBJ1-3; D unclear. CDR1 and CDR2 from the germline V gene are MDHEN and SYDVKM. The CDR3 spans 14 residues. V gave up 7 bases and J gave up 0 bases, with 10 bases separating them. CDR3 amino acids: CASNEESSGNTIYF. The CDR3 DNA reads as TGTGCCAGCAATGAGGAGAGCTCTGGAAACACCATATATTTT.

In its sample, this clone was seen once. The chain links TRBV28 to TRBJ1-5, with 7 bases that match TRBD1. Losses at the gene ends were 5 bases for V and 3 bases for J; bases not matched to a gene: 13. Germline V gene sequence: CDR1 MDHEN, CDR2 SYDVKM. This CDR3 contains 17 residues. The CDR3 here is CASSLLRQGGNNQPQHF. CDR3 DNA: TGTGCCAGCAGTCTCCTTAGACAGGGAGGTAACAATCAGCCCCAGCATTTT.

This sequence joins TRBV11-3 and TRBJ2-1; 12 bases are a match to TRBD2. The junction had 12 bases not matched to a gene; V was cut back by 1 base and J by 8 bases. Germline V gene lookup returns CDR1 SGHNT and CDR2 YENEEA. This CDR3 is built from 18 residues. The CDR3 nucleotides read TGTGCCAGCAGCTTAGCGGCCCGACTAGCGGGAGCGGTAGATGAGCAGTTCTTC. It specifies CASSLAARLAGAVDEQFF.

The chain recombines TRBV10-3 with TRBJ1-1; unclear D gene. CDR3 size: 13 residues. The ends were cut back, 10 bases at V and 5 bases at J, with 17 bases in the middle. CDR1 ENHRY and CDR2 SYGVKD come from the germline V gene. The CDR3 here is CATIPQAETEAFF. The CDR3 DNA follows: TGTGCCACCATCCCTCAGGCGGAAACTGAAGCTTTCTTT.

This rearrangement joins TRBV6-1 to TRBJ1-5; D perhaps matches TRBD1 (5 bases). The CDR3 is made up of 15 amino acids. In germline, CDR1 is MNHNS, CDR2 SASEGT. Trimming took 6 bases from V and 6 from J, leaving 18 bases between them. CDR3 nucleotides: TGTGCCAGCAGCCCGACCCAGGGTATAATTCAGCCCCAGCATTTT. Protein: CASSPTQGIIQPQHF.

There are a few counts of this clone. The V and J genes are TRBV30 and TRBJ1-2; D uncertain. The CDR3 spans 11 residues. Looked up from germline, CDR1 is GTSNPN and CDR2 is SVGIG (reference sequence). V lost 3 bases and J lost 0, with 2 bases in between. The CDR3 bases are TGTGCCTGGAGCTCTAACTATGGCTACACCTTC. It translates to CAWSSNYGYTF.